The 29 T cell receptor beta chains given below trace back to one sample, sequenced in a study of T cell changes during pregnancy in multiple sclerosis. Sequencing used immunoSEQ multiplex PCR; TCRdb keeps in-frame clones, though not all of them. The sample records 85,000 to 90,000 clones, 90% to 95% being singletons. Sequenced material: peripheral blood, taken after pregnancy. The receptors shown here come from a female donor in good health, enrolled as a control in a pregnancy study.

The rearrangement links TRBV6-1 to TRBJ2-7, with D perhaps TRBD2 (6 bases). Germline values: CDR1 MNHNS, CDR2 SASEGT. Trimming took 2 bases from V and 6 from J, leaving 11 bases between them. This CDR3 has 13 amino acids. CDR3 region: CASSERWGGEQYF. In DNA, the CDR3 is TGTGCCAGCAGTGAACGTTGGGGAGGCGAGCAGTACTTC.

The chain joins TRBV30 to TRBJ1-1; D is unclear. V lost 5 bases to trimming and J lost 3 bases, with 31 bases between them. The CDR3 length is 19 residues. The germline CDR1 and CDR2 sequences are GTSNPN and SVGIG (reference sequence). The CDR3 sequence is CAWEPHGRVLGTRYTEAFF. The DNA of the CDR3 is TGTGCCTGGGAGCCCCATGGGAGGGTACTAGGCACAAGGTACACTGAAGCTTTCTTT.

The gene calls are TRBV11-2 and TRBJ2-5; D is perhaps TRBD1 (5 bases). This CDR3 has 13 residues. Trimming pared 5 bases from V and 7 bases from J, leaving 14 bases between. Germline V gene data show CDR1 as SGHAT and CDR2 as FQNNGV. CDR3 amino acids: CASSQQETGTQYF. The CDR3 coding sequence is TGTGCCAGCAGCCAACAGGAAACAGGGACCCAGTACTTC.

This chain connects TRBV5-1 to TRBJ1-1; TRBD1 might be the D (5 bases). Germline V CDR1 and CDR2: SGHRS, YFSETQ. The V and J ends lost 4 bases and 1 base respectively, with 17 bases between them. CDR3 size: 16 residues. The CDR3 nucleotides read TGCGCCAGCAGCCCGCTTTCGAGACAGTCGAACACTGAAGCTTTCTTT. Protein: CASSPLSRQSNTEAFF.

V is TRBV4-1 and J is TRBJ2-1; D gene ambiguous. This CDR3 is built from 15 residues. Trimming removed 2 bases at V and 2 bases at J, with 10 bases between. Germline lookup yields CDR1 MGHRA and CDR2 YSYEKL. The CDR3 reads CASSQLTFTYNEQFF. The CDR3 DNA follows: TGCGCCAGCAGCCAATTGACATTTACCTACAATGAGCAGTTCTTC.

The chain has TRBV19 and TRBJ2-3; TRBD2 aligns across 7 bases. The V gene end was trimmed by 2 bases and the J gene end by 4 bases; junction bases not matched to a gene: 9. This CDR3 comprises 16 residues. Germline CDR1 LNHDA, CDR2 SQIVND (reference sequence). CDR3 DNA: TGTGCCAGTAGTATAAGGGAGGGTTTCGGGGCAGATACGCAGTATTTT. Translated, it gives CASSIREGFGADTQYF.

The rearrangement joins TRBV7-8 to TRBJ2-5; TRBD2 matches 8 bases. Trimming took 5 bases from V and 0 from J; bases not matched to a gene: 5. Germline V gene sequence: CDR1 SGHVS, CDR2 FQNEAQ. The CDR3 extends over 15 amino acids. Here the CDR3 reads CASSLLADNQETQYF. DNA of the CDR3: TGTGCCAGCAGCCTACTAGCGGACAACCAAGAGACCCAGTACTTC.

The CDR3 reads CATKPGVINTGELFF. The CDR3 DNA follows: TGTGCGACCAAACCAGGGGTCATTAACACCGGGGAGCTGTTTTTT. V and J are TRBV6-5 and TRBJ2-2; TRBD1 is a possible D gene (6 bases). The CDR3 is 15 residues long. Germline CDR1 and CDR2: MNHEY and SVGAGI.

The chain employs TRBV18 and TRBJ2-3; 10 bases agree with TRBD2. The CDR3 is made up of 16 amino acids. Trimming at V came to 3 bases and at J to 3 bases, leaving 6 bases not matched to a gene. Germline V CDR1 and CDR2: KGHSH, LQKENI. The CDR3 spells CASSPTAGGRTDTQYF. The CDR3 DNA is TGTGCCAGCTCACCTACAGCGGGAGGGCGGACAGATACGCAGTATTTT. Full variable domain (remainder filled in from reference TRBV18 and TRBJ2-3): NAGVMQNPRHLVRRRGQEARLRCSPMKGHSHVYWYRQLPEEGLKFMVYLQKENIIDESGMPKERFSAEFPKEGPSILRIQQVVRGDSAAYFCASSPTAGGRTDTQYFGPGTRLTVL.

The chain has TRBV11-1 and TRBJ1-1; D gene uncertain. The CDR3 consists of 11 residues. Germline CDR1 is SGHAT and CDR2 is FQDESV (reference sequence). V lost 2 bases to trimming and J lost 8 bases, with 6 bases between them. CDR3 bases: TGTGCCAGCAGCTTACCGGGAGAAGCTTTCTTT. Encoded protein: CASSLPGEAFF.

The J gene is TRBJ1-1, the V gene TRBV2; tentatively, D is TRBD1 (5 bases). CDR1 SNHLY and CDR2 FYNNEI come from the germline V gene. This CDR3 spans 16 amino acids. V shed 2 bases and J shed 4 bases, with 17 bases lying between them. CDR3 residues: CASSETPAGLGTEAFF. The CDR3, as DNA: TGTGCCAGCAGTGAAACCCCCGCAGGGCTGGGCACTGAAGCTTTCTTT.

This chain connects TRBV5-4 to TRBJ2-4; the D gene is possibly TRBD2 (6 bases). Germline CDR1 and CDR2: SGHNT and YYREEE (reference sequence). CDR3 length equals 13 residues. The V end was cut by 1 base, the J end by 9 bases, with 11 bases between. The chain's CDR3 is CASSLTGVGIQYF. The CDR3 nucleotides read TGTGCCAGCAGCTTGACGGGAGTGGGCATTCAGTACTTC. Full variable domain (rest looked up from reference TRBV5-4 and TRBJ2-4): ETGVTQSPTHLIKTRGQQVTLRCSSQSGHNTVSWYQQALGQGPQFIFQYYREEENGRGNFPPRFSGLQFPNYSSELNVNALELDDSALYLCASSLTGVGIQYFGAGTRLSVL.

V is TRBV5-8 and J is TRBJ2-5; 10 bases line up with TRBD1. This CDR3 spans 15 amino acids. CDR1 is SGHTS, CDR2 YDEGEE, per germline. V dropped 3 bases and J dropped 5; count of bases not matched to a gene: 7. The CDR3 region has the DNA TGTGCCAGCAGCTGGCGGACAGGGGGGACTGAGACCCAGTACTTC. Translation: CASSWRTGGTETQYF.

The chain employs TRBV18 and TRBJ2-7; 8 bases fit TRBD2. The germline gives CDR1 KGHSH, CDR2 LQKENI. Trimming at V came to 5 bases and at J to 9 bases, leaving 12 bases not matched to a gene. There are 14 residues in the CDR3. This chain's CDR3 is CASSSLGTRGGQYF. CDR3 nucleotides: TGTGCCAGCTCATCCCTCGGGACTAGAGGGGGGCAGTACTTC.

The gene calls are TRBV6-5 and TRBJ2-7; 11 nucleotides align to TRBD2. Losses at the gene ends were 2 bases for V and 3 bases for J; bases not matched to a gene: 6. The CDR3 totals 16 residues. Germline loops: CDR1 MNHEY, CDR2 SVGAGI. CDR3 bases: TGTGCCAGCAGTTACGGGCTAGCGGGAGGAGGCTACGAGCAGTACTTC. Protein: CASSYGLAGGGYEQYF.

This chain uses TRBV5-1 with TRBJ2-1; TRBD1 matches 10 bases. V lost 1 base and J lost 0; bases outside the gene matches: 19. From germline, CDR1 is SGHRS and CDR2 YFSETQ. The CDR3 runs 22 residues. The DNA of the CDR3 is TGCGCCAGCAGCTTGCCTGCGGGACAGGGGATCCCCCGGCCAAGCTCCTACAATGAGCAGTTCTTC. Translation gives CASSLPAGQGIPRPSSYNEQFF. Full variable domain (rest looked up from reference TRBV5-1 and TRBJ2-1): KAGVTQTPRYLIKTRGQQVTLSCSPISGHRSVSWYQQTPGQGLQFLFEYFSETQRNKGNFPGRFSGRQFSNSRSEMNVSTLELGDSALYLCASSLPAGQGIPRPSSYNEQFFGPGTRLTVL.

The chain employs TRBV20-1 and TRBJ1-2; D gene unclear. V was clipped by 7 bases and J by 2 bases, with 8 bases between them. This CDR3 has 11 amino acids. Germline loops: CDR1 DFQATT, CDR2 SNEGSKA (reference sequence). The CDR3 protein is CSVRENYGYTF. For the CDR3, the DNA is TGCAGTGTACGGGAAAACTATGGCTACACCTTC.

The rearrangement joins TRBV2 to TRBJ1-1; D not resolved. This CDR3 contains 12 residues. The V gene lost 4 bases and the J gene lost 6 bases, with 9 bases spanning the gap. Germline CDR1 reads SNHLY; CDR2 reads FYNNEI. CDR3 DNA sequence: TGTGCCAGCAGTGGGGATAGCGCTGAAGCTTTCTTT. Translation gives CASSGDSAEAFF.

This clone was seen once. This chain joins TRBV27 and TRBJ2-1, with D possibly matching TRBD1 (5 bases). The CDR3 has 15 residues. Looked up from germline, CDR1 is MNHEY and CDR2 is SMNVEV (reference sequence). The ends were cut back, 1 base at V and 4 bases at J, with 11 bases in the middle. DNA for the CDR3: TGTGCCAGCAGTTTATTCGGACACCTTTACAATGAGCAGTTCTTC. Amino acid sequence: CASSLFGHLYNEQFF.

The chain links TRBV5-6 to TRBJ2-5; 7 bases fit TRBD1. CDR1 is SGHDT, CDR2 YYEEEE, per germline. The CDR3 length is 15 residues. The V and J ends lost 5 bases and 2 bases, in that order; junction bases with no gene match: 9. CDR3 protein: CASSYGTAAQETQYF. The CDR3 coding sequence is TGTGCCAGCAGTTACGGGACAGCGGCACAAGAGACCCAGTACTTC.

This chain uses TRBV7-2 with TRBJ2-1; 10 nucleotides line up with TRBD2. Trimming cost V 3 bases and J 7 bases; bases outside gene matches: 6. From germline, CDR1 is SGHTA and CDR2 FQGNSA. The CDR3 is made up of 15 amino acids. Written as DNA, the CDR3 is TGTGCCAGCAGCTTGTCAGCGGGAGGGTTAAATGAGCAGTTCTTC. This sequence encodes CASSLSAGGLNEQFF.

This sequence joins TRBV28 and TRBJ2-5; tentatively, D is TRBD1 (6 bases). Germline CDR1 MDHEN, CDR2 SYDVKM. The CDR3 sequence is 14 residues long. V lost 7 bases to trimming and J lost 2 bases, with 14 bases between them. CDR3 bases: TGTGCCAGCACCACCGGGACACCTCAAGAGACCCAGTACTTC. Its protein product is CASTTGTPQETQYF.

The J gene is TRBJ1-1, the V gene TRBV7-2; D perhaps matches TRBD1 (5 bases). This CDR3 comprises 15 residues. Germline V gives CDR1 SGHTA, CDR2 FQGNSA. Trimming stripped 2 bases from V and 1 base from J, with 11 bases between. CDR3: CASSLSSGRNTEAFF. The CDR3 DNA is TGTGCCAGCAGCTTATCGTCAGGGCGGAACACTGAAGCTTTCTTT.

The CDR3 DNA reads TGTGCCAGCAGCCTGGAGCGGGAGGGACCAGATACGCAGTATTTT. It yields the protein CASSLEREGPDTQYF. The chain combines TRBV4-2 with TRBJ2-3, with 10 bases that match TRBD2. CDR3 size: 15 residues. Per germline, CDR1 LGHNA and CDR2 YNFKEQ. V lost 4 bases to trimming and J lost 4 bases; unmatched junction nucleotides: 5.

The rearrangement uses TRBV11-2 and TRBJ2-1, with 14 bases that match TRBD2. The CDR3 runs to 15 residues. Germline assignment: CDR1 SGHAT and CDR2 FQNNGV. The trim removed 5 bases at V and 9 bases at J, leaving 6 bases unmatched. CDR3 bases: TGTGCCAGCAGCATTGGGACTAGCGGGAGAAGTGAGCAGTTCTTC. Translation: CASSIGTSGRSEQFF.

The rearrangement links TRBV18 to TRBJ2-3; no firm D call. The germline V gene encodes CDR1 KGHSH and CDR2 LQKENI. V was shortened by 3 bases and J by 4 bases, with 8 bases between the two germline ends. The CDR3 has 13 residues. CDR3 residues: CASSPPSADTQYF. The CDR3 DNA is TGTGCCAGCTCACCTCCGTCAGCAGATACGCAGTATTTT.

The genes are TRBV27 and TRBJ1-3; D may be TRBD1 (5 bases). The CDR3 runs to 15 residues. From germline, CDR1 is MNHEY and CDR2 SMNVEV (reference sequence). V was trimmed by 6 bases and J by 4 bases, leaving 16 bases between them. This CDR3 is CASSLRQGSGNTIYF. As DNA, the CDR3 is TGTGCCAGCAGCCTAAGGCAGGGCTCCGGAAACACCATATATTTT.

In DNA, the CDR3 is TGTGCCAGCAGCCAAGATAGGTGGAGAAATGAGCAGTTCTTC. This codes for CASSQDRWRNEQFF. The chain has TRBV14 and TRBJ2-1; D gene ambiguous. Between the trimmed V and J ends, which lost 0 bases and 7 bases, there was a span of 10 bases. The CDR3 contains 14 residues. The germline CDR1 and CDR2 sequences are SGHDN and FVKESK. The whole variable domain, remainder taken from reference TRBV14 and TRBJ2-1, is EAGVTQFPSHSVIEKGQTVTLRCDPISGHDNLYWYRRVMGKEIKFLLHFVKESKQDESGMPNNRFLAERTGGTYSTLKVQPAELEDSGVYFCASSQDRWRNEQFFGPGTRLTVL.

The V and J genes are TRBV28 and TRBJ2-3; 8 nucleotides align to TRBD2. V shed 7 bases, J shed 2 bases, and the junction held 8 bases outside the gene matches. This CDR3 region has 15 residues. Per germline, CDR1 MDHEN and CDR2 SYDVKM. In nucleotides, the CDR3 is TGTGCCAGCATCCCGCCTAGCGGGCCCACAGATACGCAGTATTTT. It codes for CASIPPSGPTDTQYF. The full variable domain, completed using reference TRBV28 and TRBJ2-3, is DVKVTQSSRYLVKRTGEKVFLECVQDMDHENMFWYRQDPGLGLRLIYFSYDVKMKEKGDIPEGYSVSREKKERFSLILESASTNQTSMYLCASIPPSGPTDTQYFGPGTRLTVL.